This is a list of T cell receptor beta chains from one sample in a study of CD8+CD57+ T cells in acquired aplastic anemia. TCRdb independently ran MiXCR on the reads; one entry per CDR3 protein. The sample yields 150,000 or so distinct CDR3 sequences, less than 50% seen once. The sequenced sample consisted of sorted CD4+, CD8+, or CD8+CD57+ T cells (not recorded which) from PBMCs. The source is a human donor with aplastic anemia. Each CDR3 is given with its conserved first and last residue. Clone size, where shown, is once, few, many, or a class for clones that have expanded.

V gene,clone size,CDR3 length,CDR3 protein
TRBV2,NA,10,CASAASEAFF
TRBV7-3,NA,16,CASSLTPDLITDTQYF
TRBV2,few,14,CASSVDQGNYEQYF
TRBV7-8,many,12,CASSARGSPLHF
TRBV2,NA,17,CASSEVWDSSYNSPLHF
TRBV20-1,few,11,CSAREGYEQYF
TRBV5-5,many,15,CASRGGQGFYNEQFF
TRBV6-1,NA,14,CASRTGAGGRSYTF
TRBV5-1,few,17,CASSLGGTSGAQETQYF
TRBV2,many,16,CASRDRGLGASYEQYF
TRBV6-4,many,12,CATIKGFYGYTF
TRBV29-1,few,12,CSGRRGRDEQFF
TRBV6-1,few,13,CASFKSGSDEQFF
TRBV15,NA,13,CATSRAGVGGQYF
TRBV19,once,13,CATQGTGAGELFF
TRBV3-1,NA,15,CASSQDDRRSTEAFF
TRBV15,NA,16,CATSLGPSGSTDTQYF
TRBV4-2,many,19,CASSQNRRNRGLSNSPLHF
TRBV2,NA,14,CASTTREPQETQYF
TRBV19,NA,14,CASSISSANTEAFF
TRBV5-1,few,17,CASSLAGGGAGNTEAFF
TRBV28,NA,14,CASSLTPGPLGYTF
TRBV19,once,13,CATHTGLYNEQFF
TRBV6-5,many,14,CASSYKVHNEKLFF
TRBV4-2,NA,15,CASSLRSGAQETQYF